This T cell receptor beta chain was recorded in a study of cytomegalovirus exposure and HLA in healthy donors. Overall study findings and caveats: A later analysis linked some 17,000 TCR beta sequences to HLA alleles at 0.05 false discovery rate. Trimming of TCR beta V- and J-genes showed a link, identified in a later analysis, to a missense DCLRE1C variant. A later analysis showed HLA-associated TCR beta chains outstripping equally common others in clonal expansion.

Likely unrecorded immune exposures existed in these nominally healthy donors. V shed 2 bases, J shed 7 bases, and the junction held 4 bases outside the gene matches. The CDR3 has 14 residues. Germline values: CDR1 LNHDA, CDR2 SQIVND (reference sequence). PCR was performed using 60 Vbeta and 13 Jbeta primers. The repertoire was sequenced with immunoSEQ multiplex PCR; TCRdb's copy has only in-frame clones and lacks some. The sample holds around 200,000 clones, just under 70% seen once. Points on this clone: Antigen specificity is unknown.

Material for sequencing was PBMCs. The chain is built from TRBV19 and TRBJ1-5; TRBD1 matches 8 bases. The sequence came from a man aged 35-49 years in good health and CMV-seropositive. The CDR3 region has the DNA TGTGCCAGTAGTATATCAAACAGGGGGCAGCCCCAGCATTTT. The encoded protein is CASSISNRGQPQHF.